This entry concerns a single T cell receptor (beta chain). The treatment is: some 20 received Ad26.COV2.S at low or high dose, single or two shots; 5 received placebo; per-sample allocation not given. Repertoires come from day 63 after the first vaccine or placebo injection. In germline, CDR1 is MDHEN, CDR2 SYDVKM. CDR3 length equals 17 residues. V shed 5 bases, J shed 5 bases, and the junction held 17 bases outside the gene matches. This sample stems from a study of Ad26.COV2.S vaccination and SARS-CoV-2 variants. Measured with immunoSEQ multiplex PCR; TCRdb has only the in-frame clones, and not every one. The sample lists about 350,000 clones; around 83% were seen once.

The clonotype was recovered from a person aged 18-60 years who received the Ad26.COV2.S COVID-19 vaccine or a placebo. The specimen comprised peripheral blood, sampled in a trial of Ad26.COV2.S vaccine versus placebo. The genes are TRBV28 and TRBJ2-7, with TRBD1 matching 8 bases. CDR3 protein: CASSPPGTGLGFHEQYF. CDR3 coding DNA: TGTGCCAGCAGTCCTCCAGGGACAGGCCTTGGATTCCACGAGCAGTACTTC.